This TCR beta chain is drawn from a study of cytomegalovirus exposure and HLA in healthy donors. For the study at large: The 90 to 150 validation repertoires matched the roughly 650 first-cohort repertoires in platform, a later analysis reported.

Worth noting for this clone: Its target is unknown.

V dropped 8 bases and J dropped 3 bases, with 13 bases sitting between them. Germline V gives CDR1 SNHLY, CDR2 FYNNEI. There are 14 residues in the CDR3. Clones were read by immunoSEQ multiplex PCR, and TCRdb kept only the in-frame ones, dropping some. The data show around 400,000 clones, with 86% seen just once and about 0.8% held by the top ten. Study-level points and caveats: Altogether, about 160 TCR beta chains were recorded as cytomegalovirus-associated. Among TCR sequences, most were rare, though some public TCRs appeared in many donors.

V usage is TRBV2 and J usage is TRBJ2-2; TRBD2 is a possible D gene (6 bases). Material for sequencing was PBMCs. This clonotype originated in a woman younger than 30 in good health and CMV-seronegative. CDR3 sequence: CASATAGYTGELFF. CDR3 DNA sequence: TGTGCCAGCGCAACGGCGGGGTACACCGGGGAGCTGTTTTTT.